This TCR beta chain appears in the sequencing data of a study of blood T cells in healthy people across ages. Primed by a sample-barcoded 5' primer and a J-beta primer mix, a second PCR proceeded for 7 to 11 cycles. A template-switch adaptor with 12 random nucleotides tagged each cDNA molecule. TCRdb analysed the 5' RACE reads with MiXCR anew, one entry per CDR3 protein. Among fewer than 900,000 distinct CDR3 sequences listed, roughly two fifths were seen once. Per individual sample, total RNA of at least 6 micrograms was extracted. This clonotype originated in an older woman in good health. Material for sequencing was blood.

DNA for the CDR3: TGCGCCAGCAGCTTGTCACAGCGGACGGTAAATTCACCCCTCCACTTT. Translating it yields CASSLSQRTVNSPLHF. The chain employs TRBV5-1 and TRBJ1-6; D is ambiguous. CDR1 SGHRS and CDR2 YFSETQ come from the germline V gene. CDR3 size: 16 residues. V shed 1 base and J shed 7 bases, with 15 bases lying between them.